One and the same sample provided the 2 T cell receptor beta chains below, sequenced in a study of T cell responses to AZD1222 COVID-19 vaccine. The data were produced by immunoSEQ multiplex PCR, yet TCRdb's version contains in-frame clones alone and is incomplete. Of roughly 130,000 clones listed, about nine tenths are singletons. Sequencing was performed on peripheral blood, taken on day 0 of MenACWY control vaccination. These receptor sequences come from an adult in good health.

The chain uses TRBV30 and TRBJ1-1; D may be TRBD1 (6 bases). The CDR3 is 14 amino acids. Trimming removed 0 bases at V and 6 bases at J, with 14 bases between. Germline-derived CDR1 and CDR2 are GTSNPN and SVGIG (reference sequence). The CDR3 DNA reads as TGTGCCTGGAGTGTAACAGGGAACGTGGCTGAAGCTTTCTTT. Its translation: CAWSVTGNVAEAFF.

The CDR3 nucleotides are TGTGCCAGCAGCTTGCGGGACAGGACGTTTAACTATGGCTACACCTTC. Translating gives CASSLRDRTFNYGYTF. This sequence joins TRBV7-9 and TRBJ1-2, with 8 bases identical to TRBD1. The CDR3 runs to 16 residues. Losses at the gene ends were 3 bases for V and 1 base for J; bases not matched to a gene: 7. Germline loops: CDR1 SEHNR, CDR2 FQNEAQ (reference sequence).